This T cell receptor beta chain is from a study of radiotherapy plus CTLA-4 blockade in lung cancer. Turning to the study itself: Objective response was observed in about 19% of patients, and disease control in 30% to 35%.

TCRdb's table, derived via immunoSEQ multiplex PCR, lists solely in-frame clones and lacks some. This repertoire shows some 73,000 clones, roughly 80% found once; its top ten account for 0.79%. Worth noting for this clone: Its antigen remains unknown.

Overall study findings and caveats: In blood, TCR clones derived from the tumor expanded after radiotherapy plus ipilimumab.

Ipilimumab CTLA-4 blockade and focal radiation were given to patients with chemo-refractory metastatic non-small-cell lung cancer. V dropped 8 bases and J dropped 0 bases, with 16 bases sitting between them. The CDR3 runs to 15 residues. Germline V gene sequence: CDR1 SNHLY, CDR2 FYNNEI. The origin of this receptor is a human donor with non-small cell lung cancer who had stable disease on radiotherapy plus ipilimumab. Here the sequenced sample was peripheral blood, taken from a patient treated with radiotherapy plus ipilimumab. The chain employs TRBV2 and TRBJ1-1, with a weak D call TRBD1 (5 bases). CDR3 sequence reads: CASRLGGVMNTEAFF. In DNA form, the CDR3 reads TGTGCCAGCCGACTAGGAGGGGTCATGAACACTGAAGCTTTCTTT.